Below, 27 T cell receptor beta chains from the same sample are listed, as sequenced in a study of regulatory T cells in long-lasting Graves disease. Arm-PCR with iRepertoire HTBI primers amplified the CDR3 regions for these TCR beta libraries. From the multiplex PCR reads, TCRdb called clonotypes with MiXCR, one entry per CDR3 protein. The data contain hundreds of thousands of distinct CDR3 sequences, 12% of them singletons. Time point in this sample: newly diagnosed GD, antithyroid drugs for less than 3 months. The TCR library was prepared using RNA isolated from PBMCs. In addition, the sample was reused for a study of T cells in Graves' hyperthyroidism and ophthalmopathy.

This specimen consisted of peripheral blood mononuclear cells (PBMCs), obtained at new diagnosis, from a patient treated with antithyroid drugs. These receptors were obtained from a woman between 25 and 40 years old with Graves disease.

This clonotype has just a few counts. The rearrangement uses TRBV6-2 or TRBV6-3 and TRBJ2-1; TRBD1 matches at 7 bases. CDR3 length equals 15 residues. The V segment lost 6 bases and the J segment 7 bases; nucleotides outside the gene matches: 12. CDR1 MNHEY and CDR2 SVGEGT come from the germline V gene. CDR3 amino acids: CASRLFDRVKNEQFF. CDR3 nucleotides: TGTGCCAGCAGACTATTCGACAGGGTGAAAAATGAGCAGTTCTTC.

This clonotype was seen at least ten times. The V gene is TRBV3-1, the J gene TRBJ2-5; 9 bases match TRBD2. Per the germline V gene, CDR1 is LGHDT and CDR2 is YNNKEL (reference sequence). This CDR3 has 17 amino acids. V lost 5 bases, J lost 0 bases, and 10 bases stayed unmatched. CDR3 sequence (DNA): TGTGCCAGCAGCTTACCGGGACTAGCAGTGTACCAAGAGACCCAGTACTTC. It specifies CASSLPGLAVYQETQYF.

This clonotype was recorded at least ten times. V and J are TRBV6-2 or TRBV6-3 and TRBJ1-1; D remains unclear. Between the trimmed V and J ends, which lost 6 bases and 1 base, there was a span of 9 bases. Germline V gene sequence: CDR1 MNHEY, CDR2 SVGEGT. The CDR3 runs 13 residues. The CDR3 loop reads CASSQLANTEAFF. CDR3 nucleotides: TGTGCCAGCAGCCAACTAGCGAACACTGAAGCTTTCTTT.

This clonotype was seen repeatedly, ten times or more. The V and J genes are TRBV30 and TRBJ1-1; no clear D gene. The germline CDR1 and CDR2 sequences are GTSNPN and SVGIG (reference sequence). The ends were cut back, 1 base at V and 3 bases at J, with 6 bases in the middle. The CDR3 consists of 12 residues. This CDR3 is CAWSGADTEAFF. In nucleotides, the CDR3 is TGTGCCTGGAGTGGGGCAGACACTGAAGCTTTCTTT.

In its sample, this clonotype was seen many times. The V call is TRBV6-1, the J call TRBJ2-7; D unresolved. The V gene's germline CDR1 is MNHNS and CDR2 SASEGT. The V end lost 10 bases, the J end lost 0 bases, and 19 bases lay between the germline ends. CDR3 length: 15 amino acids. This CDR3 is CATLPGLQPSYEQYF. DNA for the CDR3: TGTGCCACCCTCCCCGGGCTCCAACCCTCCTACGAGCAGTACTTC.

Details on this clonotype: At one of its ends the junction is not consistent with the germline gene, which may arise from a read error. The V gene is TRBV11-1, the J gene TRBJ2-7; D gene uncertain. From germline, CDR1 is SGHAT and CDR2 FQDESV (reference sequence). This CDR3 has 15 amino acids. CDR3 nucleotide sequence: TGTGTCAGCAGCTCCAACCCCCTTGGGGCCTACGAGCAGTACTTC. Translating gives CVSSSNPLGAYEQYF.

This clonotype was picked up a small number of times. The chain links TRBV25-1 to TRBJ1-1; D is undetermined. With 2 bases removed from V and 3 bases from J, the gap between germline ends came to 10 bases. The CDR3 is 14 residues long. Per germline, CDR1 MGHDK and CDR2 SYGVNS. The CDR3: CASSEPGPDTEAFF. As DNA, the CDR3 is TGTGCCAGCAGTGAACCCGGACCAGACACTGAAGCTTTCTTT.

This clonotype occurred a few times. V is TRBV4-1 and J is TRBJ2-7; TRBD2 matches 12 bases. With V trimmed by 4 bases and J by 1 base, 5 bases remained unmatched. The CDR3 extends over 16 amino acids. Germline-derived CDR1 and CDR2 are MGHRA and YSYEKL. This chain's CDR3 is CASSLRTSGNSYEQYF. The CDR3 DNA is TGCGCCAGCAGCCTAAGGACTAGCGGGAATTCCTACGAGCAGTACTTC.

The DNA of the CDR3 is TGTGCCAGCAGCTACCTAACAGGGACTCGGTACTTC. Protein sequence: CASSYLTGTRYF. The chain carries TRBV7-8 and TRBJ2-7; D might be TRBD1 or TRBD2, each matching 6 bases. Trimming removed 4 bases at V and 12 bases at J, with 16 bases between. The germline gives CDR1 SGHVS, CDR2 FQNEAQ. This CDR3 has 12 amino acids.

This clonotype was recorded many times. The chain carries TRBV7-9 and TRBJ1-2, with D possibly matching TRBD1 (6 bases). V lost 4 bases to trimming and J lost 2 bases, with 20 bases between them. The CDR3 extends over 17 amino acids. Germline lookup yields CDR1 SEHNR and CDR2 FQNEAQ (reference sequence). The CDR3: CASSWGDARGQNYGYTF. The CDR3 nucleotides are TGTGCCAGCAGCTGGGGGGATGCACGGGGGCAAAACTATGGCTACACCTTC.

This clonotype was detected many times. The rearrangement joins TRBV7-2 to TRBJ2-7; TRBD1 matches 7 bases. V shed 1 base and J 2 bases; nucleotides not matched to a gene: 2. This CDR3 is built from 14 residues. From germline, CDR1 is SGHTA and CDR2 FQGNSA. This CDR3 is CASSLVTGAYEQYF. CDR3 nucleotides: TGTGCCAGCAGCTTAGTAACAGGGGCCTACGAGCAGTACTTC.

This clonotype has ten or more counts. The chain links TRBV28 to TRBJ2-7; D may match TRBD1 or TRBD2 (5 bases each). The germline gives CDR1 MDHEN, CDR2 SYDVKM. The CDR3 is 15 amino acids. The V gene lost 3 bases and the J gene lost 2 bases, with 14 bases spanning the gap. The chain's CDR3 is CASSFPRDGAYEQYF. The CDR3 coding sequence is TGTGCCAGCAGTTTCCCCCGGGACGGCGCCTACGAGCAGTACTTC.

This clonotype occurred many times. V and J are TRBV12-3 or TRBV12-4 and TRBJ1-1; D not resolved. Between the trimmed V and J ends, which lost 6 bases and 5 bases, there was a span of 13 bases. The CDR3 has 13 residues. The CDR3: CASSPEGRTEAFF. In DNA form, the CDR3 reads TGTGCCAGCAGCCCGGAGGGTCGGACTGAAGCTTTCTTT.

This clonotype was seen more than once but under ten times. The V call is TRBV5-1, the J call TRBJ1-6; 8 bases agree with TRBD1. Germline V lookup: CDR1 SGHRS, CDR2 YFSETQ. Trimming cost V 2 bases and J 10 bases; bases outside gene matches: 2. CDR3 length: 13 amino acids. CDR3 protein: CASSFGQGSPLHF. The CDR3 DNA is TGCGCCAGCAGCTTCGGACAGGGCTCACCCCTCCACTTT.

This clonotype was recorded at least ten times. J is TRBJ2-5 and V is TRBV12-3 or TRBV12-4; a possible D gene is TRBD2 (6 bases). V was cut by 2 bases and J by 5 bases, with 18 bases left in between. This CDR3 has 16 amino acids. As DNA, the CDR3 is TGTGCCAGCAGTTTATCGGGCGGGTCGCGGGGTGAGACCCAGTACTTC. Translation: CASSLSGGSRGETQYF.

As for this clonotype: A read error is likely, as this CDR3 ends without the conserved phenylalanine or tryptophan. The chain combines TRBV18 with TRBJ2-5; D is perhaps TRBD1 or TRBD2 (5 bases each). The CDR3 is made up of 13 amino acids. The germline gives CDR1 KGHSH, CDR2 LQKENI. V was clipped by 5 bases and J by 2 bases, with 9 bases between them. CDR3 DNA sequence: TGTGCCAGCTCATCGGGGCTTCAAGAGACCCAGTACTTG. Amino acid sequence: CASSSGLQETQYL.

This clonotype appeared many times. The chain joins TRBV27 to TRBJ2-3; D ambiguous. The germline V gene has CDR1 MNHEY and CDR2 SMNVEV (reference sequence). The CDR3 runs 14 residues. Between the trimmed V and J ends, which lost 0 bases and 1 base, there was a span of 5 bases. In DNA, the CDR3 is TGTGCCAGCAGTTTATCACCCCGCACAGATACGCAGTATTTT. Translated: CASSLSPRTDTQYF.

The chain carries TRBV24-1 and TRBJ2-7, with a tentative D call TRBD1 (6 bases). Trimming left V 2 bases short and J 6 bases short, with 10 bases between. Germline CDR1 and CDR2: KGHDR and SFDVKD. The CDR3 totals 13 residues. CDR3 DNA: TGTGCCACCAGTGATTCGACAGGTTCCGAGCAGTACTTC. It specifies CATSDSTGSEQYF.

This clonotype was counted at least ten times. The chain is built from TRBV30 and TRBJ2-3; possibly TRBD1 for D (6 bases). This CDR3 spans 12 amino acids. Germline CDR1 and CDR2: GTSNPN and SVGIG (reference sequence). The V and J ends lost 2 bases and 6 bases respectively, with 9 bases between them. The CDR3 region is CAWSLDRDTQYF. The CDR3 nucleotides are TGTGCCTGGAGTCTCGACAGGGATACGCAGTATTTT. Full variable domain (rest looked up from reference TRBV30 and TRBJ2-3): SQTIHQWPATLVQPVGSPLSLECTVEGTSNPNLYWYRQAAGRGLQLLFYSVGIGQISSEVPQNLSASRPQDRQFILSSKKLLLSDSGFYLCAWSLDRDTQYFGPGTRLTVL.

In this sample, this clonotype turned up a few times. The chain carries TRBV5-1 and TRBJ2-3; perhaps TRBD2 as D (5 bases). This CDR3 has 14 amino acids. Germline V gene sequence: CDR1 SGHRS, CDR2 YFSETQ. With 2 bases removed from V and 10 bases from J, the gap between germline ends came to 17 bases. In nucleotides, the CDR3 is TGCGCCAGCAGCTTCGGTGGGAGATTCACTCCGCAGTATTTT. It specifies CASSFGGRFTPQYF.

V and J are TRBV3-1 and TRBJ1-3, with TRBD1 as a possible D gene (5 bases). Trimming took off 1 base at V and 2 bases at J, with 15 bases between the two ends. Germline-derived CDR1 and CDR2 are LGHDT and YNNKEL (reference sequence). This CDR3 is 17 amino acids long. The CDR3 nucleotides are TGTGCCAGCAGCCAAGTCTCCAGGGCGTTCACTGGAAACACCATATATTTT. Encoded protein: CASSQVSRAFTGNTIYF.

This clonotype was observed many times. CDR3 in amino acids: CASSPDRGTSYGYTF. The CDR3 DNA follows: TGTGCCAGCAGTCCCGACAGGGGTACTAGCTATGGCTACACCTTC. J is TRBJ1-2 and V is TRBV6-1, with 8 bases identical to TRBD1. The junction had 9 bases not matched to a gene; V was cut back by 5 bases and J by 4 bases. Germline V CDR1 and CDR2: MNHNS, SASEGT. This CDR3 spans 15 amino acids.

This clonotype was seen repeatedly, ten times or more. V usage is TRBV7-2 and J usage is TRBJ2-4; 11 bases agree with TRBD2. V shed 1 base, J shed 8 bases, and the junction held 4 bases outside the gene matches. Germline values: CDR1 SGHTA, CDR2 FQGNSA. CDR3 length: 15 residues. Here the CDR3 DNA reads TGTGCCAGCAGCTTAGATCTAGCGGGAGGAGACATTCAGTACTTC. This sequence encodes CASSLDLAGGDIQYF. Complete variable domain (other parts from reference TRBV7-2 and TRBJ2-4): GAGVSQSPSNKVTEKGKDVELRCDPISGHTALYWYRQSLGQGLEFLIYFQGNSAPDKSGLPSDRFSAERTGGSVSTLTIQRTQQEDSAVYLCASSLDLAGGDIQYFGAGTRLSVL.

The V call is TRBV24-1, the J call TRBJ2-5; 7 nucleotides line up with TRBD2. V shed 1 base and J 4 bases; nucleotides not matched to a gene: 2. Germline V CDR1 and CDR2: KGHDR, SFDVKD. The CDR3 spans 14 residues. CDR3 nucleotide sequence: TGTGCCACCAGTGATTTTGCTAGCGGAGAGACCCAGTACTTC. Protein product: CATSDFASGETQYF.

This clonotype was recorded at least ten times. The gene calls are TRBV12-3 or TRBV12-4 and TRBJ1-6; 7 bases map to TRBD1. The CDR3 is 18 residues long. Trimming took 5 bases from V and 9 from J; bases not matched to a gene: 19. The CDR3, as DNA: TGTGCCAGCAGTCAAACGACAGGGCGTAGTTACGTGAGTTCACCCCTCCACTTT. It translates to CASSQTTGRSYVSSPLHF.

Of note for this clonotype: The CDR3 does not close with the conserved phenylalanine or tryptophan, likely indicating a read error. This rearrangement joins TRBV19 to TRBJ2-1, with 13 bases that match TRBD2. The CDR3 has 18 amino acids. The germline gives CDR1 LNHDA, CDR2 SQIVND (reference sequence). V was pared by 4 bases and J by 8 bases, with 14 bases of the junction left unmatched. In DNA, the CDR3 is TGTGCCAGTAGTAAAGCCCCCCAGGGACTAGCGGGAAATGATGAGCAGTTCTCC. Translated: CASSKAPQGLAGNDEQFS.

This clonotype was found many times. The chain has TRBV10-3 and TRBJ2-7, with 9 bases identical to TRBD2. Germline V lookup: CDR1 ENHRY, CDR2 SYGVKD. This CDR3 spans 12 amino acids. The ends lost 10 bases at V and 0 bases at J; junction bases unmatched: 1. CDR3 sequence (DNA): TGTGCCAGCGGGGGGGGCTCCTACGAGCAGTACTTC. Translation gives CASGGGSYEQYF.